The T cell receptor (beta chain) described here comes from a study of response to subunit inactivated influenza vaccine. Study-wide results and limits: Only a handful of new T cells, the authors suggested, are recruited with each seasonal influenza vaccination.

The ends lost 5 bases at V and 2 bases at J; junction bases unmatched: 7. CDR3 length: 15 residues. Per the germline V gene, CDR1 is SGHRS and CDR2 is YFSETQ. On this clonotype: Its matching antigen is unknown.

One entry per CDR3 protein, called by TCRdb with MiXCR from the RT-PCR reads. Of more than 600,000 distinct CDR3 sequences in the sample, 18% were seen once. This chain links TRBV5-1 with TRBJ2-7; TRBD1 aligns across 10 bases. Sequenced here: PBMCs from blood, sampled 4 to 6 days after vaccination. This receptor was obtained from a man in his fifties who received an inactivated influenza vaccine. CDR3 sequence reads: CASSSRGQGTYEQYF. CDR3 nucleotide sequence: TGCGCCAGCAGTTCGAGGGGACAGGGGACCTACGAGCAGTACTTC.